These T cell receptor beta chains were read from a single sample in a study of cytomegalovirus exposure and HLA in healthy donors. TCRdb's copy holds only in-frame clones and misses some; the assay was immunoSEQ multiplex PCR. The table records 100,000 or so clones, around 87% of them present only once. Specimen: PBMCs. Receptor source: a woman between 18 and 29 years old in good health and CMV-seropositive. The CDR3 runs from the conserved cysteine through the conserved F or W. A D gene is named only where the DNA matches it firmly. The size of a clone is reported for some rows only, either as once, few or many, or as a class for expanded clones.

J | size | D | V | CDR3 | DNA
TRBJ2-7 | NA | NA | TRBV6-5 | CASSYRQGPHEQYF | TGTGCCAGCAGTTACCGGCAGGGTCCCCACGAGCAGTACTTC
TRBJ2-7 | few | NA | TRBV6-1 | CASSASGTVSSYEQYF | TGTGCCAGCAGTGCCTCCGGGACTGTGAGCTCCTACGAGCAGTACTTC
TRBJ1-5 | NA | TRBD1 | TRBV9 | CASSSTGQAGGGQPQHF | TGTGCCAGCAGCTCTACTGGTCAAGCAGGGGGCGGTCAGCCCCAGCATTTT
TRBJ2-1 | NA | NA | TRBV5-1 | CASSLNRWDNEQFF | TGCGCCAGCAGCTTGAACAGGTGGGACAATGAGCAGTTCTTC
TRBJ1-5 | NA | TRBD1 | TRBV28 | CASSLPTGGDQPQHF | TGTGCCAGCAGTTTACCGACAGGGGGAGATCAGCCCCAGCATTTT
TRBJ1-2 | NA | TRBD1 | TRBV4-2 | CASSQDRGRVGLGYGYTF | TGTGCCAGCAGCCAAGACAGGGGGCGGGTAGGACTTGGCTATGGCTACACCTTC
TRBJ1-5 | NA | NA | TRBV19 | CATHEGYSNQPQHF | TGTGCCACCCACGAGGGCTATAGCAATCAGCCCCAGCATTTT
TRBJ1-5 | NA | NA | TRBV25-1 | CASTPLQRDHQPQHF | TGTGCCAGCACTCCCTTACAGAGAGATCATCAGCCCCAGCATTTT
TRBJ2-7 | NA | NA | TRBV28 | CASSTGAGVSYEQYF | TGTGCCAGCAGTACCGGTGCAGGGGTCTCCTACGAGCAGTACTTC
TRBJ2-3 | NA | TRBD2 | TRBV7-3 | CASSASGRSTDTQYF | TGTGCCAGCAGTGCTAGCGGGAGGAGCACAGATACGCAGTATTTT
TRBJ1-6 | NA | NA | TRBV6-1 | CASSDPGRNSPLHF | TGTGCCAGCAGTGACCCAGGCAGGAATTCACCCCTCCACTTT
TRBJ2-1 | few | TRBD2 | TRBV7-3 | CASSSQGRGVYEQFF | TGTGCCAGCAGCAGCCAGGGGCGGGGGGTCTATGAGCAGTTCTTC
TRBJ2-1 | NA | NA | TRBV27 | CASSLYGAPSYNEQFF | TGTGCCAGCAGTTTATATGGGGCCCCGTCCTACAATGAGCAGTTCTTC
TRBJ2-1 | NA | NA | TRBV21-1 | CASSHMGQRYNEQFF | TGTGCCAGCAGCCACATGGGACAACGCTACAATGAGCAGTTCTTC
TRBJ1-1 | NA | TRBD1 | TRBV19 | CASNPRQGWGTEAFF | TGTGCCAGTAATCCACGACAGGGCTGGGGCACTGAAGCTTTCTTT
TRBJ1-1 | NA | NA | TRBV5-4 | CASSSMGRTEAFF | TGTGCCAGCAGCTCCATGGGCCGCACTGAAGCTTTCTTT
TRBJ2-7 | NA | NA | TRBV7-8 | CASSLSVREFYEQYF | TGTGCCAGCAGCTTATCGGTGAGGGAGTTCTACGAGCAGTACTTC
TRBJ2-5 | NA | NA | TRBV5-6 | CASSLVRSGQETQYF | TGTGCCAGCAGCTTGGTGCGTAGCGGCCAAGAGACCCAGTACTTC